These 5 T cell receptor beta chains were sequenced from one sample in a study of blood T cells in healthy people across ages. A second PCR of 7 to 11 cycles used a sample-barcoded 5' primer and a J-beta primer mix. From the 5' RACE reads, TCRdb called clonotypes with MiXCR, one entry per CDR3 protein. The sample has approximately 1,000,000 distinct CDR3 sequences, 40% to 45% seen once. Sequencing used blood. These receptors originate from a woman in her fifties or sixties in good health.

The rearrangement joins TRBV6-6 to TRBJ2-2, with TRBD2 as a possible D gene (5 bases). The CDR3 covers 15 residues. V gave up 6 bases and J gave up 7 bases, with 18 bases separating them. CDR1 is MNHNY, CDR2 SVGAGI, per germline (reference sequence). Here the CDR3 reads CASSHYGNPGGELFF. The CDR3 nucleotides read TGTGCCAGCAGCCACTACGGGAACCCGGGCGGGGAGCTGTTTTTT.

The rearrangement uses TRBV27 and TRBJ2-1; D gene unclear. The length of the CDR3 is 14 residues. CDR1 is MNHEY, CDR2 SMNVEV, per germline (reference sequence). V was trimmed by 5 bases and J by 6 bases, leaving 14 bases between them. In DNA, the CDR3 is TGTGCCAGCAGTCCCGTCGACCCCATCAATGAGCAGTTCTTC. Translated: CASSPVDPINEQFF.

This clonotype was seen a handful of times. V usage is TRBV9 and J usage is TRBJ2-7; 9 bases fit TRBD2. Trimming cost V 3 bases and J 6 bases; bases outside gene matches: 10. Germline V gene sequence: CDR1 SGDLS, CDR2 YYNGEE. The CDR3 loop spans 15 amino acids. The CDR3 sequence is CASSASRASGAEQYF. The CDR3 region has the DNA TGTGCCAGCAGCGCATCTCGGGCTAGCGGGGCCGAGCAGTACTTC.

This clonotype was observed a handful of times. The V gene is TRBV29-1, the J gene TRBJ2-7; TRBD2 is a possible D gene (6 bases). V lost 1 base and J lost 3, with 10 bases in between. The CDR3 spans 13 residues. The germline V gene encodes CDR1 SQVTM and CDR2 ANQGSEA. CDR3 bases: TGCAGCGTTGAAGCGGGACTTAACTACGAGCAGTACTTC. Protein product: CSVEAGLNYEQYF.

CDR3 region: CASSPFSGELFF. CDR3 DNA: TGCGCCAGCAGCCCATTTTCCGGGGAGCTGTTTTTT. The V gene is TRBV5-1, the J gene TRBJ2-2; no clear D. V was clipped by 4 bases and J by 6 bases, with 7 bases between them. Germline assignment: CDR1 SGHRS and CDR2 YFSETQ. This CDR3 spans 12 amino acids.